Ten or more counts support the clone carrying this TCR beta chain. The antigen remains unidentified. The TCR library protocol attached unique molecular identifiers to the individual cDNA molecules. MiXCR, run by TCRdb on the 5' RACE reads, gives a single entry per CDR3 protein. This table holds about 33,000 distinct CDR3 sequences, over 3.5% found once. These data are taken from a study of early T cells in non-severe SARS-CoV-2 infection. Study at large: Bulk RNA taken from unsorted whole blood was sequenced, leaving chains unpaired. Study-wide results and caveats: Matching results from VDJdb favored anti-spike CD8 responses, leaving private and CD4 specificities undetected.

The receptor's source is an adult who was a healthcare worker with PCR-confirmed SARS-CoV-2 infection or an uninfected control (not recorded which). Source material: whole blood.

The CDR3 spells CASSLGAGAYGANVLTF. CDR3 DNA: TGTGCCAGCAGTTTAGGAGCGGGAGCTTATGGGGCCAACGTCCTGACTTTC. This sequence joins TRBV28 and TRBJ2-6, with 8 bases matching TRBD2. The CDR3 has 17 residues. V shed 2 bases and J 3 bases; nucleotides not matched to a gene: 6. CDR1 is MDHEN and CDR2 is SYDVKM in the germline V gene.